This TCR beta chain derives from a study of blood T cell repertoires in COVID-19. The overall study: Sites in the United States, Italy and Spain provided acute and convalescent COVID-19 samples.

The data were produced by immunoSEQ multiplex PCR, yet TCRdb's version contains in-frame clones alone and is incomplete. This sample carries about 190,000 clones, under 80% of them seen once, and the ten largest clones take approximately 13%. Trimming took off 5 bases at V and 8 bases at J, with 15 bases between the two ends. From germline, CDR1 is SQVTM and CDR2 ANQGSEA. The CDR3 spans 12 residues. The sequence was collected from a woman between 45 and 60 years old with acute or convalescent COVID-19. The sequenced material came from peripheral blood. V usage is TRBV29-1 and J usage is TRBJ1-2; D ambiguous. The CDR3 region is CSVLDAGGGYTF. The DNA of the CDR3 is TGCAGCGTTCTTGACGCTGGAGGGGGCTACACCTTC.